This record concerns one TCR beta chain sequence. The data originate from a study of blood T cell repertoires in COVID-19. CDR1 is ENHRY, CDR2 SYGVKD, per germline. CDR3 size: 16 residues. Trimming cost V 4 bases and J 4 bases; bases outside gene matches: 7. Measured with immunoSEQ multiplex PCR; TCRdb has only the in-frame clones, and not every one. The sample has about 36,000 clones; around four fifths are singletons. This sequence joins TRBV10-3 and TRBJ2-1; TRBD2 agrees at 10 bases. The sample was peripheral blood. The receptor was derived from a human donor in a cohort sampled during active COVID-19. In nucleotides, the CDR3 is TGTGCCATCAGTGGGGCTAGCGGGGGTTTTTACAATGAGCAGTTCTTC. Translated: CAISGASGGFYNEQFF.